Listed here are 9 T cell receptor beta chains from one sample, sequenced in a study of CD8 T cells in Susac syndrome. Random-hexamer reverse transcription was applied to roughly 0.5 to 1 ug RNA. From the immunoSEQ multiplex PCR reads, TCRdb called clonotypes with MiXCR, one entry per CDR3 protein. The data show over 100,000 distinct CDR3 sequences, just over 95% seen once. Sequences were obtained from CD4+ T cells from PBMCs. Receptors originate from a human donor with Susac syndrome.

The rearrangement joins TRBV10-3 to TRBJ2-5, with 12 bases matching TRBD2. Germline assignment: CDR1 ENHRY and CDR2 SYGVKD. This CDR3 has 15 residues. With 5 bases clipped from V and 5 bases from J, the junction kept 6 bases outside the gene matches. CDR3 region: CAISKGLAGRETQYF. CDR3 DNA sequence: TGTGCCATCAGTAAAGGACTAGCGGGAAGGGAGACCCAGTACTTC.

J is TRBJ1-5 and V is TRBV6-5; D call uncertain. Between the trimmed V and J ends, which lost 2 bases and 2 bases, there was a span of 4 bases. In germline, CDR1 is MNHEY, CDR2 SVGAGI. The CDR3 extends over 13 amino acids. In nucleotides, the CDR3 is TGTGCCAGCAGTTACAGGGGCAATCAGCCCCAGCATTTT. Encoded protein: CASSYRGNQPQHF.

J is TRBJ2-1 and V is TRBV20-1; TRBD2 agrees at 9 bases. With 6 bases clipped from V and 7 bases from J, the junction kept 10 bases outside the gene matches. Per germline, CDR1 DFQATT and CDR2 SNEGSKA (reference sequence). The CDR3 runs to 14 residues. The chain's CDR3 is CSANSGRIYNEQFF. CDR3 bases: TGCAGTGCCAATAGCGGGAGAATCTATAATGAGCAGTTCTTC.

This chain links TRBV20-1 with TRBJ1-1; weak D call: TRBD1 (6 bases). Germline assignment: CDR1 DFQATT and CDR2 SNEGSKA (reference sequence). The CDR3 length is 15 residues. V was cut by 1 base and J by 1 base, with 13 bases left in between. CDR3 in amino acids: CSARANGQTNTEAFF. CDR3 coding DNA: TGCAGTGCTAGAGCTAACGGACAGACGAACACTGAAGCTTTCTTT.

The chain joins TRBV7-2 to TRBJ2-5; no clear D. CDR1 is SGHTA, CDR2 FQGNSA, per germline. This CDR3 has 15 residues. V dropped 2 bases and J dropped 4 bases, with 14 bases sitting between them. CDR3 sequence: CASSLWSSLTETQYF. Here the CDR3 DNA reads TGTGCCAGCAGCTTATGGTCTTCTTTAACAGAGACCCAGTACTTC.

The V call is TRBV20-1, the J call TRBJ2-6; no reliable D call. The length of the CDR3 is 14 residues. The germline V and J ends were trimmed by 6 bases and 0 bases, with 9 bases remaining between them. The V gene's germline CDR1 is DFQATT and CDR2 SNEGSKA (reference sequence). The CDR3 here is CSALRRSGANVLTF. Written as DNA, the CDR3 is TGCAGTGCGCTTCGCCGCTCTGGGGCCAACGTCCTGACTTTC.

J is TRBJ2-5 and V is TRBV20-1; D is uncertain. Germline CDR1 reads DFQATT; CDR2 reads SNEGSKA (reference sequence). The V end lost 3 bases, the J end lost 2 bases, and 7 bases lay between the germline ends. The CDR3 is made up of 12 amino acids. CDR3 sequence: CSASVLQETQYF. CDR3 DNA: TGCAGTGCTAGTGTCCTGCAAGAGACCCAGTACTTC.

Only a few counts were recorded for this clonotype. This chain links TRBV11-2 with TRBJ2-3, with D perhaps TRBD1 or TRBD2 (5 bases each). The germline V gene has CDR1 SGHAT and CDR2 FQNNGV. V lost 4 bases, J lost 2 bases, and 7 bases lay in between. The CDR3 contains 13 residues. CDR3 loop: CASSSGPTDTQYF. The CDR3 nucleotides are TGTGCCAGCAGCTCGGGGCCCACAGATACGCAGTATTTT.

The chain joins TRBV30 to TRBJ1-5; the match to TRBD1 covers 7 bases. V lost 1 base to trimming and J lost 2 bases; unmatched junction nucleotides: 2. CDR3 length: 14 residues. Germline CDR1 GTSNPN, CDR2 SVGIG (reference sequence). The CDR3 nucleotides read TGTGCCTGGAGTGCCGGACAGGGCAATCAGCCCCAGCATTTT. This encodes CAWSAGQGNQPQHF.